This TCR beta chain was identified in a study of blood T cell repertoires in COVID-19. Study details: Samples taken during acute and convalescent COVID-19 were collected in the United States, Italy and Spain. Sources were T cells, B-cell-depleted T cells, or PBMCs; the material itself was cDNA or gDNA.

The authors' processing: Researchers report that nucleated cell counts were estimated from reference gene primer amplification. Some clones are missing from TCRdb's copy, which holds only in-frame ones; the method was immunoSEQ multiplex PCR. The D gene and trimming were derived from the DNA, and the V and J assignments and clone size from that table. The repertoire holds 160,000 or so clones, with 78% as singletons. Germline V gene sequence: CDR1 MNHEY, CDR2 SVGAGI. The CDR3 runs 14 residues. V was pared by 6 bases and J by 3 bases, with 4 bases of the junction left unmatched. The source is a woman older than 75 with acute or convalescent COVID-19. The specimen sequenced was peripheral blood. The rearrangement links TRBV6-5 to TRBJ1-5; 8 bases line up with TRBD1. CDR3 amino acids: CASRDRADNQPQHF. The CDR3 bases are TGTGCCAGCAGGGACAGGGCGGACAATCAGCCCCAGCATTTT.